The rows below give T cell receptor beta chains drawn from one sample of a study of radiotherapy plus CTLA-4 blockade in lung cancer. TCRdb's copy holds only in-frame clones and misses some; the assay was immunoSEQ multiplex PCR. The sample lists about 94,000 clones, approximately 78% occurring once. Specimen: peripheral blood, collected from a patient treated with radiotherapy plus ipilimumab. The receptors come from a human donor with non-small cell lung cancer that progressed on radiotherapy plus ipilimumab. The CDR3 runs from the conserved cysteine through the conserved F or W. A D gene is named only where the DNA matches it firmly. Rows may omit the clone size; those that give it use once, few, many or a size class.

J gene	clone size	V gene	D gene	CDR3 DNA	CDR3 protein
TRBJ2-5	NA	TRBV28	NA	TGTGCCAGCAGTTTCGACGGGGAAGAGACCCAGTACTTC	CASSFDGEETQYF
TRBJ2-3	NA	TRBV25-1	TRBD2	TGTGCCAGCAGTCGACTAGCGGGAGACACAGATACGCAGTATTTT	CASSRLAGDTDTQYF
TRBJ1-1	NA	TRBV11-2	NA	TGTGCCAGCAGCCCCGCGGGGTTTGGCACTGAAGCTTTCTTT	CASSPAGFGTEAFF
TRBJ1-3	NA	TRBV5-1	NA	TGCGCCAGCAAACAGGATCCGACGGGAAACACCATATATTTT	CASKQDPTGNTIYF
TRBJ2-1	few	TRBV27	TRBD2	TGTGCCAGCAGTTTTATCGCGGGAGGCTATGAGCAGTTCTTC	CASSFIAGGYEQFF
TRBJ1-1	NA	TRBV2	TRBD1	TGTGCCAGCAGTGAACCCTCCGGGACAGCCAACACTGAAGCTTTCTTT	CASSEPSGTANTEAFF
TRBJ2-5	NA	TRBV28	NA	TGTGCCAGCAGTTCCTCAGGGCCCGCTAGGGAGACCCAGTACTTC	CASSSSGPARETQYF
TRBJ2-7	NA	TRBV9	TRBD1	TGTGCCAGCAGCGTAGCTGGCAGGGGGATCGACGAGCAGTACTTC	CASSVAGRGIDEQYF
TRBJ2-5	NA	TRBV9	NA	TGTGCCAGCAGAGGACTAGGGGGGACCCAGTACTTC	CASRGLGGTQYF
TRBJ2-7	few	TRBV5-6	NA	TGTGCCAGCAGCTTGTCTGACGAGCAGTACTTC	CASSLSDEQYF